This T cell receptor (beta chain) was identified during a study of brain T cells in children with intractable seizures. Regarding the study as a whole: Viral specificity was inferred only from CDR3 similarity; HCMV serostatus was unknown. Pre-surgery blood may have been undersampled, hiding some clones.

Patients received at least one anti-epileptic drug before surgery. The CDR3 is 13 amino acids. Germline lookup yields CDR1 LNHDA and CDR2 SQIVND (reference sequence). V lost 4 bases to trimming and J lost 0 bases, with 6 bases between them. In the case of this clone: Its antigen is as yet unknown.

Assay used: immunoSEQ multiplex PCR; TCRdb lists only in-frame clones, some missing. Of 110,000 or so clones listed, roughly 92% are singletons. This specimen consisted of peripheral blood, obtained at surgery. This chain connects TRBV19 to TRBJ2-5; TRBD1 is a possible D gene (5 bases). This receptor was taken from a boy under two years old with hemimegalencephaly and intractable seizures. CDR3: CASSRQYQETQYF. As DNA, the CDR3 is TGTGCCAGTAGTAGACAGTACCAAGAGACCCAGTACTTC.